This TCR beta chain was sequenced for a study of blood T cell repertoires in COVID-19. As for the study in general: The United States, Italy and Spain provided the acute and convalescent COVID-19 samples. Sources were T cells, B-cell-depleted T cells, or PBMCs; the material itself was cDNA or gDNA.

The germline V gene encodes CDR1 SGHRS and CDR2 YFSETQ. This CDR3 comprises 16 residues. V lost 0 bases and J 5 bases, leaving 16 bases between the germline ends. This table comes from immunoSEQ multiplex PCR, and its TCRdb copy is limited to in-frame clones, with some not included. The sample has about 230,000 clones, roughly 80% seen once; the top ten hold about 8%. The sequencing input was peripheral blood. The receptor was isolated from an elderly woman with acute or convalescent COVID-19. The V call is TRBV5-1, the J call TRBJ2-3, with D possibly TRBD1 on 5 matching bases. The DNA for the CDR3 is TGCGCCAGCAGCTTGGAGGATAGGGTGGGGCTAGATACGCAGTATTTT. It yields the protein CASSLEDRVGLDTQYF.